The 4 T cell receptor beta chains presented below share a single source sample, sequenced in a study of glioma-infiltrating T cells after dendritic cell vaccination. Time point denoted: after dendritic cell vaccination, including at tumor progression/relapse. Clones were read by immunoSEQ multiplex PCR, and TCRdb kept only the in-frame ones, dropping some. This table holds 75,000 to 95,000 clones, more than 75% found once. Sequenced here: blood, sampled after dendritic cell vaccination. These receptors were collected from a human donor with glioblastoma.

The rearrangement links TRBV20-1 to TRBJ1-2, with D maybe TRBD1 (5 bases). The germline gives CDR1 DFQATT, CDR2 SNEGSKA (reference sequence). The CDR3 contains 11 residues. Deletions cut 6 bases from V and 8 bases from J, with 13 bases between. The CDR3 DNA follows: TGCAGTGCGGGGGGTATTGCAGGCTACACCTTC. Protein product: CSAGGIAGYTF.

The chain has TRBV29-1 and TRBJ2-1, with 10 nucleotides matching TRBD2. Germline V gene lookup returns CDR1 SQVTM and CDR2 ANQGSEA. The J segment lost 8 bases and the V segment lost 5 bases, leaving 9 bases of the junction unmatched. The CDR3 has 14 amino acids. CDR3 in DNA: TGCAGCGTTTCCGAGCGGGGGGGCCACGATGAGCAGTTCTTC. Residues: CSVSERGGHDEQFF.

The J gene is TRBJ2-4, the V gene TRBV30, with a weak D call TRBD2 (7 bases). Germline CDR1 reads GTSNPN; CDR2 reads SVGIG (reference sequence). The length of the CDR3 is 17 residues. V lost 2 bases to trimming and J lost 0 bases, with 17 bases between them. The CDR3 coding sequence is TGTGCCTGGAGTAAAGGGGGGGCTTCACTAGCCAAAAACATTCAGTACTTC. Protein product: CAWSKGGASLAKNIQYF. The whole variable domain, filled in from reference TRBV30 and TRBJ2-4, reads SQTIHQWPATLVQPVGSPLSLECTVEGTSNPNLYWYRQAAGRGLQLLFYSVGIGQISSEVPQNLSASRPQDRQFILSSKKLLLSDSGFYLCAWSKGGASLAKNIQYFGAGTRLSVL.

The V gene is TRBV6-5, the J gene TRBJ2-5; 10 bases match TRBD2. V lost 9 bases, J lost 7 bases, and 8 bases stayed unmatched. The germline gives CDR1 MNHEY, CDR2 SVGAGI. CDR3 length: 13 residues. The CDR3 spells CASQREGSGTQYF. CDR3 DNA sequence: TGTGCCAGTCAGCGGGAGGGGTCGGGGACCCAGTACTTC.